The entry below describes one T cell receptor beta chain. This CDR3 is 15 amino acids long. The V end lost 0 bases, the J end lost 1 base, and 11 bases lay between the germline ends. From germline, CDR1 is SGHRS and CDR2 YFSETQ. The data originate from a study of shared clonotypes between healthy human individuals. Study information: Three plates each covered CD4 naive and memory; CD8 naive two, CD8 memory one.

The method was immunoSEQ multiplex PCR; TCRdb's version includes in-frame clones alone and lacks a portion of them. The table has roughly 2,500,000 clones, roughly 93% seen once. Sequencing was carried out using naive CD4+ T cells from PBMCs. As to subset: CD45RA+ positively selected. The receptor's source is a man aged 18 to 29 in good health. Some clones in this sample may be carry-over from other donors' samples. The genes are TRBV5-1 and TRBJ2-7, with D maybe TRBD1 (5 bases). CDR3 protein: CASSLAAQGSYEQYF. CDR3 sequence (DNA): TGCGCCAGCAGCTTGGCCGCGCAGGGATCCTACGAGCAGTACTTC.